This T cell receptor (beta chain) was captured in a study of blood T cell repertoires in COVID-19. As for the study in general: Specimens from acute and convalescent COVID-19 originated in the United States, Italy and Spain.

Using immunoSEQ multiplex PCR, the repertoire was profiled, and TCRdb retains in-frame clones only, with some absent. The repertoire includes about 41,000 clones, about 85% of them detected once, and about 4.3% sits in the top ten. In germline, CDR1 is LGHNA, CDR2 YSLEER. This CDR3 contains 14 residues. V lost 1 base, J lost 7 bases, and 13 bases lay in between. The chain recombines TRBV4-3 with TRBJ1-2; possibly TRBD1 for D (6 bases). The source material was peripheral blood. This receptor was taken from a man aged 55 to 70 with acute or convalescent COVID-19. CDR3 nucleotides: TGCGCCAGCAGCCAAGTGGACAGTCGACTTGGCTACACCTTC. Its protein is CASSQVDSRLGYTF.